Sequencing of this TCR beta chain was carried out in a study of blood T cell repertoires in COVID-19. Looking at the study overall: The samples span acute and convalescent COVID-19 from the United States, Italy and Spain. PBMCs, B-cell-depleted T cells, or T cells were the source of the cDNA or gDNA that made up the material.

Per the study methods: Researchers report that nucleated cell counts were estimated from reference gene primer amplification. Data came from immunoSEQ multiplex PCR; TCRdb stores just in-frame clones and leaves some out. That table furnishes V, J and clone size, whereas the DNA furnished D and trimming. The sample consists of over 70,000 clones, roughly 80% of them appearing once. Germline CDR1 and CDR2: MDHEN and SYDVKM. This CDR3 comprises 14 residues. V was trimmed by 5 bases and J by 2 bases, leaving 10 bases between them. The sample was peripheral blood. The sequence derives from a woman aged 70 to 79 with acute or convalescent COVID-19. The rearrangement joins TRBV28 to TRBJ2-1; weak D call: TRBD1 (5 bases). CDR3 loop: CASSTAGTYNEQFF. The CDR3 nucleotides read TGTGCCAGCAGTACCGCAGGGACCTACAATGAGCAGTTCTTC.